One and the same sample provided the 21 T cell receptor beta chains below, sequenced in a study of blood T cell repertoires in COVID-19. Assay used: immunoSEQ multiplex PCR; TCRdb lists only in-frame clones, some missing. The table shows 190,000 or so clones, with about 90% occurring only once. The specimen was PBMCs or T cells enriched from blood (not recorded which). The receptors come from a woman aged 25 to 39 who had recovered from COVID-19.

The rearrangement links TRBV11-3 to TRBJ2-5, with D maybe TRBD2 (7 bases). The CDR3 runs 15 residues. V lost 5 bases and J 5 bases, leaving 18 bases between the germline ends. Germline V gene data show CDR1 as SGHNT and CDR2 as YENEEA. This CDR3 reads CASSLARGGVETQYF. The CDR3 DNA reads TGTGCCAGCAGCCTCGCGAGGGGGGGAGTGGAGACCCAGTACTTC.

The V and J genes are TRBV7-2 and TRBJ1-2; a possible D gene is TRBD1 (5 bases). V lost 5 bases and J 8 bases, leaving 21 bases between the germline ends. The CDR3 has 15 amino acids. Germline CDR1 reads SGHTA; CDR2 reads FQGNSA. CDR3 protein: CASSISGPRRDGYTF. The CDR3 region has the DNA TGTGCCAGCAGCATATCCGGCCCCAGGCGGGACGGCTACACCTTC.

The chain uses TRBV9 and TRBJ1-1, with 8 bases lining up with TRBD1. In germline, CDR1 is SGDLS, CDR2 YYNGEE. This CDR3 is built from 15 residues. After removal of 4 bases from V and 4 bases from J, the junction contained 9 bases not matched to a gene. CDR3: CASSSRTGLGTEAFF. The CDR3 coding sequence is TGTGCCAGCAGCTCCCGGACAGGGTTGGGCACTGAAGCTTTCTTT.

V usage is TRBV7-8 and J usage is TRBJ1-5, with 8 bases fitting TRBD1. The ends lost 2 bases at V and 3 bases at J; junction bases unmatched: 3. Looked up from germline, CDR1 is SGHVS and CDR2 is FQNEAQ. The CDR3 runs 15 residues. The CDR3 region is CASSLLDRANQPQHF. CDR3 DNA sequence: TGTGCCAGCAGCTTACTGGACAGGGCCAATCAGCCCCAGCATTTT.

V and J are TRBV4-3 and TRBJ1-6, with D maybe TRBD1 (5 bases). The V end lost 0 bases, the J end lost 3 bases, and 9 bases lay between the germline ends. CDR1 and CDR2 from the germline V gene are LGHNA and YSLEER. This CDR3 contains 16 residues. The CDR3 DNA follows: TGCGCCAGCAGCCAAGATTGGGGGGGCTATAATTCACCCCTCCACTTT. This codes for CASSQDWGGYNSPLHF.

The chain uses TRBV15 and TRBJ1-2, with D perhaps matching TRBD1 (6 bases). There are 13 residues in the CDR3. The V gene's germline CDR1 is LNHNV and CDR2 YYDKDF (reference sequence). V lost 8 bases and J 4 bases, leaving 14 bases between the germline ends. The CDR3 nucleotides read TGTGCCACCCGGACAGCCGGTAGCTATGGCTACACCTTC. It translates to CATRTAGSYGYTF.

The chain employs TRBV6-5 and TRBJ2-7, with 8 nucleotides matching TRBD1. CDR1 MNHEY and CDR2 SVGAGI come from the germline V gene. This CDR3 has 12 amino acids. The J segment lost 2 bases and the V segment lost 10 bases, leaving 4 bases of the junction unmatched. The CDR3, as DNA: TGTGCCATCGCACAGGGGGCCTACGAGCAGTACTTC. Protein product: CAIAQGAYEQYF.

The gene calls are TRBV5-1 and TRBJ2-5; possibly TRBD2 for D (6 bases). The CDR3 runs to 13 residues. V shed 8 bases and J shed 7 bases, with 18 bases lying between them. Germline V gives CDR1 SGHRS, CDR2 YFSETQ. The CDR3 DNA reads as TGCGCCAGTCGCGTCGGCGGGGAGGTGACCCAGTACTTC. Residues: CASRVGGEVTQYF.

The V and J genes are TRBV28 and TRBJ2-1; the D gene is possibly TRBD1 (7 bases). Between the trimmed V and J ends, which lost 6 bases and 1 base, there was a span of 16 bases. CDR1 and CDR2 (germline): MDHEN, SYDVKM. This CDR3 spans 16 amino acids. The CDR3 here is CASRGAGTASYNEQFF. The CDR3 DNA is TGTGCCAGCAGGGGGGCGGGGACAGCTTCCTACAATGAGCAGTTCTTC. The full variable domain, with the rest looked up from reference TRBV28 and TRBJ2-1, is DVKVTQSSRYLVKRTGEKVFLECVQDMDHENMFWYRQDPGLGLRLIYFSYDVKMKEKGDIPEGYSVSREKKERFSLILESASTNQTSMYLCASRGAGTASYNEQFFGPGTRLTVL.

The rearrangement uses TRBV24-1 and TRBJ2-3; 10 bases line up with TRBD2. The CDR3 has 13 amino acids. The V gene's germline CDR1 is KGHDR and CDR2 SFDVKD. V was pared by 10 bases and J by 5 bases, with 5 bases of the junction left unmatched. CDR3 in DNA: TGTGCCACTGCAGCGGGAGGGCTAGATACGCAGTATTTT. The encoded protein is CATAAGGLDTQYF.

This clone has a handful of counts. The chain is built from TRBV3-1 (or the pseudogene TRBV3-2) and TRBJ2-3, with a weak D call TRBD1 (5 bases). Germline lookup yields CDR1 LGHDT and CDR2 YNNKEL (reference sequence). The CDR3 is 17 residues long. Trimming stripped 0 bases from V and 5 bases from J, with 18 bases between. The CDR3 nucleotides are TGTGCCAGCAGCCAAGAAATAATAGGGGTAAAAAGAGATACGCAGTATTTT. Translated: CASSQEIIGVKRDTQYF.

The genes are TRBV12-5 and TRBJ1-1; D not certain. Germline CDR1 and CDR2: LGHNT and FRNRAP. The CDR3 covers 11 residues. Deletions cut 0 bases from V and 9 bases from J, with 5 bases between. CDR3 region: CASGLVSKAFF. The DNA of the CDR3 is TGTGCTAGTGGTTTGGTATCAAAAGCTTTCTTT.

J is TRBJ2-2 and V is TRBV13, with D possibly TRBD1 on 6 matching bases. CDR1 PRHDT and CDR2 FYEKMQ come from the germline V gene (reference sequence). The CDR3 is 16 residues long. Trimming shortened V by 5 bases and J by 6 bases, and 19 bases separated the two germline ends. The CDR3, as DNA: TGTGCCAGCAGCCCGACGGGACACATCGGATCCGGGGAGCTGTTTTTT. It codes for CASSPTGHIGSGELFF. The entire variable domain, with the rest obtained from reference TRBV13 and TRBJ2-2, is as follows: AAGVIQSPRHLIKEKRETATLKCYPIPRHDTVYWYQQGPGQDPQFLISFYEKMQSDKGSIPDRFSAQQFSDYHSELNMSSLELGDSALYFCASSPTGHIGSGELFFGEGSRLTVL.

The chain has TRBV7-9 and TRBJ2-7; no definite D call. Trimming left V 5 bases short and J 4 bases short, with 6 bases between. CDR3 size: 11 residues. Germline assignment: CDR1 SEHNR and CDR2 FQNEAQ (reference sequence). Written as DNA, the CDR3 is TGTGCCAGCAGCCCAGGTTACGAGCAGTACTTC. Protein sequence: CASSPGYEQYF.

The chain carries TRBV10-1 and TRBJ1-1; 8 nucleotides line up with TRBD1. The germline V gene encodes CDR1 WNHNN and CDR2 SYGVQD (reference sequence). This CDR3 spans 14 amino acids. J lost 0 bases, V lost 4 bases, and 1 base had no gene match. The DNA for the CDR3 is TGCGCCAGCAGTGGGGGACAGGTGAACACTGAAGCTTTCTTT. It encodes CASSGGQVNTEAFF.

V gene TRBV6-5 combines with J gene TRBJ2-5, with 10 bases matching TRBD1. The J segment lost 5 bases and the V segment lost 5 bases, leaving 8 bases of the junction unmatched. The germline CDR1 and CDR2 sequences are MNHEY and SVGAGI. CDR3 length: 15 residues. CDR3 protein: CASSPSGTGVETQYF. DNA for the CDR3: TGTGCCAGCAGTCCCTCCGGGACAGGGGTGGAGACCCAGTACTTC.

The genes are TRBV4-1 and TRBJ2-1; D possibly corresponds to TRBD2 (6 bases). Per the germline V gene, CDR1 is MGHRA and CDR2 is YSYEKL. CDR3 length: 16 residues. The V end was cut by 1 base, the J end by 8 bases, with 18 bases between. This CDR3 reads CASSQGIRERLDEQFF. The CDR3 DNA follows: TGCGCCAGCAGCCAAGGTATACGGGAGCGTCTTGATGAGCAGTTCTTC.

V usage is TRBV29-1 and J usage is TRBJ2-7, with D uncertain. Looked up from germline, CDR1 is SQVTM and CDR2 is ANQGSEA. Deletions cut 7 bases from V and 6 bases from J, with 16 bases between. The CDR3 has 12 residues. CDR3: CSAKPGVGEQYF. The CDR3 coding sequence is TGCAGCGCCAAGCCGGGTGTGGGCGAGCAGTACTTC.

V and J are TRBV7-9 and TRBJ1-3; D not certain. This CDR3 contains 15 residues. V was shortened by 8 bases and J by 2 bases, with 16 bases between the two germline ends. Germline CDR1 is SEHNR and CDR2 is FQNEAQ (reference sequence). The CDR3 nucleotides are TGTGCCAGCCCCCCCGGGATCATCGCTGGAAACACCATATATTTT. Its protein is CASPPGIIAGNTIYF.

V and J are TRBV14 and TRBJ1-1; D is uncertain. The CDR3 is 14 residues long. V lost 1 base and J lost 1, with 7 bases in between. The germline CDR1 and CDR2 sequences are SGHDN and FVKESK. The CDR3 loop reads CASSQVLPNTEAFF. CDR3 bases: TGTGCCAGCAGCCAAGTCCTCCCGAACACTGAAGCTTTCTTT.

The V gene is TRBV24-1, the J gene TRBJ2-7, with 9 positions matching TRBD2. The V gene end was trimmed by 5 bases and the J gene end by 5 bases; junction bases not matched to a gene: 6. This CDR3 is 14 amino acids long. CDR1 and CDR2 (germline): KGHDR, SFDVKD. The CDR3 nucleotides are TGTGCCACCAGTGGGGGCGGGGGGGATCACGAGCAGTACTTC. The encoded protein is CATSGGGGDHEQYF.